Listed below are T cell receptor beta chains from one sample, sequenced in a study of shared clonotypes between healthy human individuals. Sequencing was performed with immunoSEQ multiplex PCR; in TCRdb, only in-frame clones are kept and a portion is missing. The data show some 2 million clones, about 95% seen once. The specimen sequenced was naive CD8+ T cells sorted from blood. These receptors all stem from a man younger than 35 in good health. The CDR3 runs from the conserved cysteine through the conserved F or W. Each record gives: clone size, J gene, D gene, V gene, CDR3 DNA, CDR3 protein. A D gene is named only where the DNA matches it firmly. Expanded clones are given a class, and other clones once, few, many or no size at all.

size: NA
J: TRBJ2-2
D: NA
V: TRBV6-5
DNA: TGTGCCAGTTACCCGGGGGGCGGTACCGGGGAGCTGTTTTTT
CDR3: CASYPGGGTGELFF

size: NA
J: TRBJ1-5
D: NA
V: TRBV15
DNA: TGTGCCACCAGCAGACCTTGGGATGGCCAGCCCCAGCATTTT
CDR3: CATSRPWDGQPQHF

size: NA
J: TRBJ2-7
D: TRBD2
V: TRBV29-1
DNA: TGCAGCGCCATTCCCGTAGCGGGATTATCCGAGCAGTACTTC
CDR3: CSAIPVAGLSEQYF

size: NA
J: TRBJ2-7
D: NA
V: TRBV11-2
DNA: TGTGCCAGCAGCTTACAAAACCAGCAGTACTTC
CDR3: CASSLQNQQYF

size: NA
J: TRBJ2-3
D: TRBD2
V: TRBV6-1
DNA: TGTGCCAGCAGTGAAGGGGAGGGACTAGAAACAGATACGCAGTATTTT
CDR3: CASSEGEGLETDTQYF

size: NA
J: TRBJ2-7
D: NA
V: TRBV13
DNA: TGTGCCAGCAGCATAGGCTTATCCTACGAGCAGTACTTC
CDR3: CASSIGLSYEQYF

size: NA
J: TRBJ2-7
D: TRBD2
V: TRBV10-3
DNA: TGTGCCATCCCCATTAGCGGGGGAATTACCTACGAGCAGTACTTC
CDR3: CAIPISGGITYEQYF

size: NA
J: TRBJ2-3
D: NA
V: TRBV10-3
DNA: TGTGCCATCAGTGCTGAGGATACGCAGTATTTT
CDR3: CAISAEDTQYF

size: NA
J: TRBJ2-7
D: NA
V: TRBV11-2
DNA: TGTGCCAGCACCGACCCTCGGACTTACGAGCAGTACTTC
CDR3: CASTDPRTYEQYF

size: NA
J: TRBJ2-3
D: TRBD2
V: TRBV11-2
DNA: TGTGCCAGCAGCTTTGCGGGGGGGGCCCGAAATACGCAGTATTTT
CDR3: CASSFAGGARNTQYF

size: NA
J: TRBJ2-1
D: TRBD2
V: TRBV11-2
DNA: TGTGCCAGCAGCTCTAGAGGGACTATCCGTTTGGTGGTGGATGAGCAGTTCTTC
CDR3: CASSSRGTIRLVVDEQFF

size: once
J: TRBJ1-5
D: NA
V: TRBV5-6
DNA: TGTGCCAGCAGCTGGGGGGCAGCCTTTAGCAATCAGCCCCAGCATTTT
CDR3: CASSWGAAFSNQPQHF

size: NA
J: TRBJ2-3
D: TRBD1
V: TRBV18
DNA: TGTGCCAGCTCACCGGAGACAGGGGGTGGATATACGCAGTATTTT
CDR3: CASSPETGGGYTQYF

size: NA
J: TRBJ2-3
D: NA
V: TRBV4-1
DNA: TGCGCCAGCAGCCTTAGCGGATCGACGCCTAGCACAGATACGCAGTATTTT
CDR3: CASSLSGSTPSTDTQYF

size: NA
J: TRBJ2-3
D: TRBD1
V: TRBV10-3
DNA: TGTGCCATCAGGGCGACAGGGGGACCTTCGGAAGATACGCAGTATTTT
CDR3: CAIRATGGPSEDTQYF

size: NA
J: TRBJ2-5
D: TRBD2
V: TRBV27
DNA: TGTGCCAGCAGTCCGCTAGCGGTTATTGGATCAGAGACCCAGTACTTC
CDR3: CASSPLAVIGSETQYF

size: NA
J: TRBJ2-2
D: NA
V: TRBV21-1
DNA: TGTGCCAGCAGCCTCCGGGACAGGGTTCCGCCGGACGCCGGGGAGCTGTTTTTT
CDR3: CASSLRDRVPPDAGELFF

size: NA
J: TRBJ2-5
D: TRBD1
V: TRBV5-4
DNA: TGTGCCAGCAGCCCTGGACAGGGGGGCTTTTCTGAGACCCAGTACTTC
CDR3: CASSPGQGGFSETQYF

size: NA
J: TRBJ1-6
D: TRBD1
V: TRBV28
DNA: TGTGCCAGCAGTTTTCGGGGACAGGGAGTTTCACCCCTCCACTTT
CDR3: CASSFRGQGVSPLHF

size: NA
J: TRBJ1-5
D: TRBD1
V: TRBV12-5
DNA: TGTGCTAGTGGTTGGGCGGACAGGGGCCCTTCTTGTTGGGCCCAGCATTTT
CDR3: CASGWADRGPSCWAQHF

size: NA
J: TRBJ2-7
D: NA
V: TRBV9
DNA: TGTGCCAGCAGCGCCTCCGGGAGTCCCAACGAGCAGTACTTC
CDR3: CASSASGSPNEQYF

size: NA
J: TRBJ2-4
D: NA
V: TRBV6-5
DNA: TGTGCCAGCAGTTACGGGGCGGGGGCCGCGGATCTGTACTTC
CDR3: CASSYGAGAADLYF